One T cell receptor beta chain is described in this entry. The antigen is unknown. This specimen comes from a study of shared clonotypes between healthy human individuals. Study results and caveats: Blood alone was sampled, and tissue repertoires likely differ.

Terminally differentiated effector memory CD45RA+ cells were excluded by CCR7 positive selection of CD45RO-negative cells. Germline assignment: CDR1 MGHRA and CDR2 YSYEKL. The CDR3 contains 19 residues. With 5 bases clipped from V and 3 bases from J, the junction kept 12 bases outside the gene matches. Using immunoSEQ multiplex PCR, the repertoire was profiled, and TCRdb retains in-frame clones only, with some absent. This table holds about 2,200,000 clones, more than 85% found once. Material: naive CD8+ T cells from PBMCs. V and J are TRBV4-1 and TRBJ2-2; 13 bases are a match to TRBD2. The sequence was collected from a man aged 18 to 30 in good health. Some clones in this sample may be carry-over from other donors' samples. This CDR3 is CASSFDRTSGRADTGELFF. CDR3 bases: TGCGCCAGCAGCTTCGATCGGACTAGCGGGAGAGCGGACACCGGGGAGCTGTTTTTT.